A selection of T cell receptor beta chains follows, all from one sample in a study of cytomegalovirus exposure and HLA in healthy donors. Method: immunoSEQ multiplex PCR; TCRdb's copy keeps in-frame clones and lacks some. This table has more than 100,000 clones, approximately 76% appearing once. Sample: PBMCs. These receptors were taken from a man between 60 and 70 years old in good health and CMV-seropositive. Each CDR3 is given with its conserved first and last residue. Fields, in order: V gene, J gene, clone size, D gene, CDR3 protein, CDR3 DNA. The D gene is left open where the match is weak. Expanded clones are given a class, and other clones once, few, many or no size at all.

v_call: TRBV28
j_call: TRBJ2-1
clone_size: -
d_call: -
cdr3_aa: CASNVNNEQFF
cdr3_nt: TGTGCCAGCAATGTAAACAATGAGCAGTTCTTC

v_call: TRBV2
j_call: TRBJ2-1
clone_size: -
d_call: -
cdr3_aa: CASSEASEQFF
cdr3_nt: TGTGCCAGCAGTGAAGCGAGTGAGCAGTTCTTC

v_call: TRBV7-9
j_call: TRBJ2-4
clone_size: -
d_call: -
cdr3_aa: CASSSAPKNSQYF
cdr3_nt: TGTGCCAGCAGCTCCGCCCCCAAAAACAGTCAGTACTTC

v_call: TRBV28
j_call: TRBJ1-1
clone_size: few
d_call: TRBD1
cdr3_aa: CASSALGQGGTEAFF
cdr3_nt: TGTGCCAGCAGTGCCCTCGGACAGGGCGGAACTGAAGCTTTCTTT

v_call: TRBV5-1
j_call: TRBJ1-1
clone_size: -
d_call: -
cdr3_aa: CASSLGGNTEAFF
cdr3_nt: TGCGCCAGCAGCCTAGGCGGCAACACTGAAGCTTTCTTT

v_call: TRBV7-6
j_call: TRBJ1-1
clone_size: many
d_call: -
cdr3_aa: CASSPRGTEAFF
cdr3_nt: TGTGCCAGCAGCCCCCGGGGCACTGAAGCTTTCTTT

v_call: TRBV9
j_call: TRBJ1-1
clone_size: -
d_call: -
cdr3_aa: CASSSPGALNTEAFF
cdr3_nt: TGTGCCAGCAGTTCCCCAGGGGCCCTGAACACTGAAGCTTTCTTT

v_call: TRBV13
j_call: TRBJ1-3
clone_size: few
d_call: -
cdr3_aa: CASSSQTGPFSGNTIYF
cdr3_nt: TGTGCCAGCAGCTCCCAGACAGGACCCTTCTCTGGAAACACCATATATTTT

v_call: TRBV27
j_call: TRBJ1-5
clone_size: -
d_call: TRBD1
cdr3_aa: CASSTRDRGVQPQHF
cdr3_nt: TGTGCCAGCAGTACCAGGGACAGGGGGGTACAGCCCCAGCATTTT

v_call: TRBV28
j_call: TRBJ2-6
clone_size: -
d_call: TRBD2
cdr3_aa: CASSLYLLAGVGANVLTF
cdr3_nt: TGTGCCAGCAGCCTTTATTTACTAGCGGGAGTTGGGGCCAACGTCCTGACTTTC

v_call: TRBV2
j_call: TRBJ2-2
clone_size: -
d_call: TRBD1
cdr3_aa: CASSRQGSPGELFF
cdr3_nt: TGTGCCAGCAGTCGACAGGGATCCCCCGGGGAGCTGTTTTTT

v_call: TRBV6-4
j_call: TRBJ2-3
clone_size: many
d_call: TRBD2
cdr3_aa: CASSDSSGGADTQYF
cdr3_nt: TGTGCCAGCAGTGACTCTAGCGGGGGGGCAGATACGCAGTATTTT

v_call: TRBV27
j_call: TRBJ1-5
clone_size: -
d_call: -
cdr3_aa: CASSLGWREKRSNQPQHF
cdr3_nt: TGTGCCAGCAGTTTAGGGTGGAGGGAGAAGCGGAGCAATCAGCCCCAGCATTTT

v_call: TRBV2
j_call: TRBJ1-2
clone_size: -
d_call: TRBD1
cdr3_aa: CASRGQDLYGYTF
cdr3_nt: TGTGCCAGCAGAGGACAGGACCTCTATGGCTACACCTTC

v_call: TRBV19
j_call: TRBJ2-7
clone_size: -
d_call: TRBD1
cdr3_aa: CASSGQGRNEQYF
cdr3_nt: TGTGCCAGTAGTGGACAGGGGAGGAACGAGCAGTACTTC

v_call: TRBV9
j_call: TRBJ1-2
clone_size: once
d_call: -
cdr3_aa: CASSVVSGGGYTF
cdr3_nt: TGTGCCAGCAGCGTAGTATCCGGGGGTGGCTACACCTTC

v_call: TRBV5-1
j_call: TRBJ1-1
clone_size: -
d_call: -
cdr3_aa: CASSFTSAQGNTEAFF
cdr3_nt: TGCGCCAGCAGCTTCACGTCGGCGCAGGGGAACACTGAAGCTTTCTTT

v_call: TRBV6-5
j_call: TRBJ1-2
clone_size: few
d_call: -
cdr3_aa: CASSEQQSYGYTF
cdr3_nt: TGTGCCAGCAGTGAACAACAGAGCTATGGCTACACCTTC

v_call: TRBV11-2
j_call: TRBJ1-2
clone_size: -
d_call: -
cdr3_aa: CASSLDRGTWGYTF
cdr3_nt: TGTGCCAGCAGCTTAGATAGGGGCACTTGGGGCTACACCTTC

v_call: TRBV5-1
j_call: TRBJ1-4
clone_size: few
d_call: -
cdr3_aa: CASSLGASATNEKLFF
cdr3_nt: TGCGCCAGCAGCTTGGGGGCATCCGCAACTAATGAAAAACTGTTTTTT

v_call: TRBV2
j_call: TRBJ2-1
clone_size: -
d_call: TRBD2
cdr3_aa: CASSSGLAGLYNEQFF
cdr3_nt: TGTGCCAGCAGTTCGGGACTAGCGGGGCTCTACAATGAGCAGTTCTTC

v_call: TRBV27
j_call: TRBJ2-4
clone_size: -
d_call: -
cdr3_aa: CASSPLRVSKNIQYF
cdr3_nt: TGTGCCAGCAGTCCCCTCAGGGTTTCCAAAAACATTCAGTACTTC

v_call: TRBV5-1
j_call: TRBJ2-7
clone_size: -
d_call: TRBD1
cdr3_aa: CASRSRTGSSYEQYF
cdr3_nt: TGCGCCAGCAGAAGTCGGACAGGGAGCTCCTACGAGCAGTACTTC

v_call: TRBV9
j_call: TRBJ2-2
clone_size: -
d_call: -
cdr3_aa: CASSVVRGGANTGELFF
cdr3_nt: TGTGCCAGCAGCGTAGTTCGCGGAGGGGCGAACACCGGGGAGCTGTTTTTT

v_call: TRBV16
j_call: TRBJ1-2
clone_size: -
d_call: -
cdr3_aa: CASSQGGRDGYGYTF
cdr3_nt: TGTGCCAGCAGCCAAGGAGGGAGGGACGGCTATGGCTACACCTTC

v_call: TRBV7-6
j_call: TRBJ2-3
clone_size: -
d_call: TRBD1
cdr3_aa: CASSLGQGLTDTQYF
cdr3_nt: TGTGCCAGCAGCTTAGGACAGGGCCTCACAGATACGCAGTATTTT

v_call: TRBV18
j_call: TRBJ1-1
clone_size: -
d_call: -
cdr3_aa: CASSPTQGNTEAFF
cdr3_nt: TGTGCCAGCTCACCAACGCAGGGTAACACTGAAGCTTTCTTT

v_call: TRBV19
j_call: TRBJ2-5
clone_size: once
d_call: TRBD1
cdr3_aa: CASSILGQGRQETQYF
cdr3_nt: TGTGCCAGTAGTATTTTGGGACAGGGGAGGCAAGAGACCCAGTACTTC

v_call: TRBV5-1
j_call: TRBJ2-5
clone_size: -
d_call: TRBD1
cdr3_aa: CASSPLTGVLETQYF
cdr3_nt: TGCGCCAGCAGCCCCCTGACAGGGGTTCTGGAGACCCAGTACTTC

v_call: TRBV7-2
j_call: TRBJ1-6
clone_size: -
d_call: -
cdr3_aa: CASSLERNSPLHF
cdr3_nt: TGTGCCAGCAGCTTAGAGCGTAATTCACCCCTCCACTTT

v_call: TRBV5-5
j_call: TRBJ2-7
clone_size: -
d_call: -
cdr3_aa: CASSLMGRGSGEQYF
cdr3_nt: TGTGCCAGCAGCTTGATGGGCAGGGGATCGGGGGAGCAGTACTTC

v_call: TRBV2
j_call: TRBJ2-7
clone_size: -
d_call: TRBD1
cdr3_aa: CASSERTGGAYEQYF
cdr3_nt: TGTGCCAGCAGTGAACGGACAGGGGGGGCCTACGAGCAGTACTTC

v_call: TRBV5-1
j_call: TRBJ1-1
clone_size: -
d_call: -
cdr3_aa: CASSHSGMNTEAFF
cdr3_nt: TGCGCCAGCAGTCACTCAGGGATGAACACTGAAGCTTTCTTT

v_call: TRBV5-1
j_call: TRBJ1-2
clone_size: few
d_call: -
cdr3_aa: CASSLSQDYGYTF
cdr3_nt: TGCGCCAGCAGCCTTTCTCAGGACTATGGCTACACCTTC

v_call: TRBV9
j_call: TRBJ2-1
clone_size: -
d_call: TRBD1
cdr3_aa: CASSAQPGQGYNEQFF
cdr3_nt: TGTGCCAGCAGCGCCCAACCGGGACAGGGATACAATGAGCAGTTCTTC

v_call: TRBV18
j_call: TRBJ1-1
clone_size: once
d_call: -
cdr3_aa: CASSPGTHNGGMNTEAFF
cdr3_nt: TGTGCCAGCTCACCAGGGACACACAACGGGGGGATGAACACTGAAGCTTTCTTT

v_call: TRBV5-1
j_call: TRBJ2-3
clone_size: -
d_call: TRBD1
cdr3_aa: CASRKGQVPTDTQYF
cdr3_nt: TGCGCCAGCAGAAAGGGACAGGTTCCCACAGATACGCAGTATTTT

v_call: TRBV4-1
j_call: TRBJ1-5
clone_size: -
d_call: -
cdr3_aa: CASSQDPQGKSNQPQHF
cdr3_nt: TGCGCCAGCAGCCAAGATCCTCAGGGAAAGAGCAATCAGCCCCAGCATTTT

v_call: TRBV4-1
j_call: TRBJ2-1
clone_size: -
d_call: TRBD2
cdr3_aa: CASSPGLAGLSSYNEQFF
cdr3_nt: TGCGCCAGCAGCCCCGGACTAGCGGGTCTGAGCTCCTACAATGAGCAGTTCTTC

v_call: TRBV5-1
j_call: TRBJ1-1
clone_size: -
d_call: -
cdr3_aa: CASSPSGVGNTEAFF
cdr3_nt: TGCGCCAGCAGCCCCTCGGGGGTGGGGAACACTGAAGCTTTCTTT

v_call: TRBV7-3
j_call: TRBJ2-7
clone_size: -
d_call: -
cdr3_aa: CASSLNGRLGQRASYEQYF
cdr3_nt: TGTGCCAGCAGCTTAAACGGCCGACTGGGCCAGCGGGCTTCCTACGAGCAGTACTTC

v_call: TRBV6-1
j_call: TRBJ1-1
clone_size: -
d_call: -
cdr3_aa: CASSVEEGYGTEAFF
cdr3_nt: TGTGCCAGCAGTGTGGAGGAAGGGTATGGTACTGAAGCTTTCTTT

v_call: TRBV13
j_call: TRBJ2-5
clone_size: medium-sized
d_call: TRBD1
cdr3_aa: CASSMGQGEAETQYF
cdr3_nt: TGTGCCAGCAGCATGGGACAGGGAGAGGCAGAGACCCAGTACTTC